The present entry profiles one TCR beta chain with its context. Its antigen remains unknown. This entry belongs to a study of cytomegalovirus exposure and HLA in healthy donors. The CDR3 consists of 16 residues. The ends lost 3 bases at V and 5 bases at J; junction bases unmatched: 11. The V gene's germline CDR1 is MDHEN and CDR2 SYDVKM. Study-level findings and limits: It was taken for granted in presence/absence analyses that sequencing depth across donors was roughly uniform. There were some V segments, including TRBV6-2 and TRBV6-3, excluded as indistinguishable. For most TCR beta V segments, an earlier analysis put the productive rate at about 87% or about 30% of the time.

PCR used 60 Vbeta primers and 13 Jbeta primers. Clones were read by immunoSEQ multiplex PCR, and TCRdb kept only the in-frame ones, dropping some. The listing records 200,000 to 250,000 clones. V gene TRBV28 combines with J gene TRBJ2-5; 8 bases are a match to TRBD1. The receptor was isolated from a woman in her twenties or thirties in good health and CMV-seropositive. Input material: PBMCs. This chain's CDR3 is CASSFFSSGGVETQYF. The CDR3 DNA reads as TGTGCCAGCAGTTTTTTTTCGTCAGGGGGCGTTGAGACCCAGTACTTC.